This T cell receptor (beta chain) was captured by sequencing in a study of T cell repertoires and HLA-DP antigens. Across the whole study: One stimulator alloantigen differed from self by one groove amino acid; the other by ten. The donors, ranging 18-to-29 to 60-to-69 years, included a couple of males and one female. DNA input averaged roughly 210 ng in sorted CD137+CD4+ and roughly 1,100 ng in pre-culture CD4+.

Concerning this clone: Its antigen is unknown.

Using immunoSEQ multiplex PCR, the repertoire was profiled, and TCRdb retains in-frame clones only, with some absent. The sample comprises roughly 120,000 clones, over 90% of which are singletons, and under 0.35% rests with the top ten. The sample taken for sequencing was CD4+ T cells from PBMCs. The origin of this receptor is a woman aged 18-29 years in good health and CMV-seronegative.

CDR3 coding DNA: TGTGCCAGCAGTTACGAAGCGGGAGTAGCAGATACGCAGTATTTT. Its protein product is CASSYEAGVADTQYF. V gene TRBV6-6 combines with J gene TRBJ2-3, with 8 bases matching TRBD2. Germline CDR1 is MNHNY and CDR2 is SVGAGI (reference sequence). The ends lost 2 bases at V and 4 bases at J; junction bases unmatched: 5. This CDR3 contains 15 residues.